This T cell receptor (beta chain) derives from a study of neoadjuvant nivolumab and ipilimumab in lung cancer. Broader study findings: Only a single major-pathologic-response sample was available for clonality analysis. Resected tumors had greater TCR richness and clonality than uninvolved lung.

The CDR3 totals 14 residues. CDR1 is MNHNY and CDR2 is SVGAGI in the germline V gene (reference sequence). V lost 6 bases and J lost 5; bases outside the gene matches: 7. With respect to this clone: The antigen is undetermined.

The repertoire was sequenced with immunoSEQ multiplex PCR; TCRdb's copy has only in-frame clones and lacks some. Among about 19,000 clones listed, about 89% were seen once. The receptor's source is an adult with non-small cell lung cancer. The sequences come from peripheral blood, collected before neoadjuvant nivolumab, alone or with ipilimumab. The V call is TRBV6-6, the J call TRBJ1-1; TRBD1 matches at 9 bases. CDR3 DNA: TGTGCCAGCAGCCCCGGGACAGGGAAAACTGAAGCTTTCTTT. Its protein is CASSPGTGKTEAFF.